The clone carrying this T cell receptor beta chain was found a few times. No antigen is known for it. V shed 4 bases and J 9 bases; nucleotides not matched to a gene: 5. Germline assignment: CDR1 LGHNA and CDR2 YNFKEQ. This CDR3 is 13 amino acids long. The data belong to a study of fetal regulatory T cell absence and autoimmunity. Study details: Without clinical diabetes, IPEX patients showed exocrine pancreas autoimmunity.

Whole-study findings and limits: Pancreas TCRs were oligoclonally enriched versus cord blood, some clones over 85-fold. Cord blood and pancreas showed broadly similar TRB gene family usage.

The assay was immunoSEQ multiplex PCR, and TCRdb's table has in-frame clones only and misses some. Here the sample spans approximately 46,000 clones, about 80% being singletons. This TCR was recovered from a newborn boy with IPEX syndrome. Sample: cord blood. The rearrangement links TRBV4-2 to TRBJ1-2, with TRBD1 identical over 10 bases. This chain's CDR3 is CASSLGTGASYTF. The CDR3 nucleotides are TGTGCCAGCAGCCTTGGGACAGGGGCTAGCTACACCTTC.